This passage covers 11 T cell receptor beta chains from one sample sequenced in a study of neurological immune-mediated disorders. TCRdb used MiXCR to reprocess the 5' RACE reads, holding one entry per CDR3 protein. The sample contains about 95,000 distinct CDR3 sequences, 3% to 4% of which appear only once. The sample consisted of PBMCs. The origin of the receptors is a woman aged 18 to 35 with multiple sclerosis.

This clonotype was observed at least ten times. V gene TRBV7-9 combines with J gene TRBJ1-2; D remains ambiguous. CDR1 SEHNR and CDR2 FQNEAQ come from the germline V gene (reference sequence). The CDR3 sequence is 14 residues long. Trimming took 2 bases from V and 4 from J, leaving 11 bases between them. CDR3 DNA: TGTGCCAGCAGCTTAATCGTGGGCGGCTATGGCTACACCTTC. As protein: CASSLIVGGYGYTF.

This clonotype was observed at least ten times. The CDR3 region is CASNTGRDFTDTQYF. The CDR3 nucleotides are TGTGCCAGCAATACAGGGAGGGACTTCACAGATACGCAGTATTTT. The V gene is TRBV12-3 or TRBV12-4, the J gene TRBJ2-3; weak D call: TRBD2 (7 bases). V gave up 7 bases and J gave up 2 bases, with 16 bases separating them. The CDR3 contains 15 residues.

The chain recombines TRBV5-1 with TRBJ1-6; the D gene is possibly TRBD1 (6 bases). Germline CDR1 SGHRS, CDR2 YFSETQ. The ends were cut back, 0 bases at V and 8 bases at J, with 15 bases in the middle. The CDR3 is 16 amino acids. This chain's CDR3 is CASSLAGLQGHSPLHF. In DNA form, the CDR3 reads TGCGCCAGCAGCTTGGCCGGATTACAGGGTCATTCACCCCTCCACTTT.

This clonotype was counted at least ten times. J is TRBJ2-3 and V is TRBV7-2; D unresolved. The CDR3 spans 15 residues. Germline-derived CDR1 and CDR2 are SGHTA and FQGNSA. Between the trimmed V and J ends, which lost 7 bases and 3 bases, there was a span of 17 bases. This CDR3 reads CASTALTGFTDTQYF. The CDR3 nucleotides are TGTGCCAGCACCGCCCTTACTGGCTTTACAGATACGCAGTATTTT.

This clonotype was observed many times. V and J are TRBV9 and TRBJ2-3; 8 bases are shared with TRBD1. The CDR3 consists of 15 residues. Germline loops: CDR1 SGDLS, CDR2 YYNGEE. The V and J ends lost 0 bases and 4 bases, in that order; junction bases with no gene match: 4. CDR3 amino acids: CASSVGGQGSDTQYF. The CDR3 DNA reads TGTGCCAGCAGCGTAGGTGGACAGGGTTCAGATACGCAGTATTTT.

This clonotype was observed a few times. CDR3 DNA sequence: TGTGCCAGTAGTATGGCACAGTATAGCAATCAGCCCCAGCATTTT. Translated, it gives CASSMAQYSNQPQHF. The V gene is TRBV19, the J gene TRBJ1-5, with D unresolved. CDR1 and CDR2 from the germline V gene are LNHDA and SQIVND (reference sequence). With 3 bases removed from V and 0 bases from J, the gap between germline ends came to 9 bases. The length of the CDR3 is 15 residues.

This clonotype was seen at least ten times. V gene TRBV4-3 combines with J gene TRBJ2-3, with D unresolved. The CDR3 sequence is 15 residues long. Germline CDR1 LGHNA, CDR2 YSLEER. Deletions cut 0 bases from V and 6 bases from J, with 13 bases between. The chain's CDR3 is CASSQERTVWDTQYF. As DNA, the CDR3 is TGCGCCAGCAGCCAAGAGAGAACCGTCTGGGATACGCAGTATTTT.

This clonotype showed up many times. The chain links TRBV29-1 to TRBJ2-7; D is ambiguous. Germline V gene data show CDR1 as SQVTM and CDR2 as ANQGSEA. V lost 3 bases, J lost 3 bases, and 9 bases lay in between. The CDR3 is 12 amino acids. The CDR3 sequence: CSVEETGYEQYF. In DNA form, the CDR3 reads TGCAGCGTTGAGGAGACTGGCTACGAGCAGTACTTC.

This clonotype is a singleton in its sample. The gene calls are TRBV27 and TRBJ2-2; D not certain. This CDR3 is built from 14 residues. Per germline, CDR1 MNHEY and CDR2 SMNVEV (reference sequence). V was pared by 7 bases and J by 0 bases, with 9 bases between. CDR3: CASTASTNTGELFF. CDR3 coding DNA: TGTGCCAGCACGGCAAGTACGAACACCGGGGAGCTGTTTTTT.

This clonotype was counted at least ten times. The CDR3 DNA follows: TGTGCCAGCAGCTTTAGCGGGGGTGGGTCCTACGAGCAGTACTTC. Translating gives CASSFSGGGSYEQYF. V and J are TRBV7-2 and TRBJ2-7; 9 nucleotides match TRBD2. Germline V gene data show CDR1 as SGHTA and CDR2 as FQGNSA. The CDR3 consists of 15 residues. Losses at the gene ends were 3 bases for V and 1 base for J; bases not matched to a gene: 4. The whole variable domain, remainder taken from reference TRBV7-2 and TRBJ2-7, is GAGVSQSPSNKVTEKGKDVELRCDPISGHTALYWYRQSLGQGLEFLIYFQGNSAPDKSGLPSDRFSAERTGGSVSTLTIQRTQQEDSAVYLCASSFSGGGSYEQYFGPGTRLTVT.

About this clonotype: A read error may explain this, as a much larger clone is one base away. This CDR3 is CASSDSTSAETIYF. Written as DNA, the CDR3 is TGCGCCAGCAGTGACAGTACAAGCGCGGAAACCATATATTTT. The genes are TRBV10-1 and TRBJ1-3; no reliable D call. CDR3 length: 14 amino acids. Between the trimmed V and J ends, which lost 3 bases and 10 bases, there was a span of 16 bases. Per germline, CDR1 WNHNN and CDR2 SYGVQD (reference sequence).